The 2 T cell receptor beta chains below were found in one sample sequenced in a study of blood T cell repertoires in COVID-19. The repertoire was sequenced with immunoSEQ multiplex PCR; TCRdb's copy has only in-frame clones and lacks some. The repertoire includes around 110,000 clones, about three quarters of them detected once, and around 4.4% sits in the top ten. The sample was peripheral blood. The receptors derive from a man aged 70 or older with acute or convalescent COVID-19.

V gene TRBV4-1 combines with J gene TRBJ2-2; unclear D gene. Trimming shortened V by 0 bases and J by 2 bases, and 16 bases separated the two germline ends. Germline V lookup: CDR1 MGHRA, CDR2 YSYEKL. The CDR3 spans 18 residues. As DNA, the CDR3 is TGCGCCAGCAGCCAAGATGGGCCGCCTTCAGTAAACACCGGGGAGCTGTTTTTT. The encoded protein is CASSQDGPPSVNTGELFF.

The rearrangement links TRBV28 to TRBJ1-2, with 9 bases identical to TRBD1. The CDR3 runs to 16 residues. With V trimmed by 4 bases and J by 4 bases, 10 bases remained unmatched. Per the germline V gene, CDR1 is MDHEN and CDR2 is SYDVKM. CDR3 residues: CASSSDSGTGFYGYTF. For the CDR3, the DNA is TGTGCCAGCAGTTCAGATTCCGGGACAGGGTTCTATGGCTACACCTTC.